Listed here are 22 T cell receptor beta chains from one sample, sequenced in a study of blood T cell repertoires in COVID-19. The repertoire was sequenced with immunoSEQ multiplex PCR; TCRdb's copy has only in-frame clones and lacks some. The repertoire holds 450,000 or so clones, roughly 89% seen once, with roughly 0.78% in the top ten. Sample: peripheral blood. These receptors came from a man between 18 and 35 years old with COVID-19, enrolled during active disease.

The J gene is TRBJ1-6, the V gene TRBV25-1; D uncertain. This CDR3 is built from 17 residues. Trimming took off 3 bases at V and 10 bases at J, with 22 bases between the two ends. Germline-derived CDR1 and CDR2 are MGHDK and SYGVNS. The DNA for the CDR3 is TGTGCCAGCAGTGATAGTTTTTTTACGGGAATAGGCTCACCCCTCCACTTT. This encodes CASSDSFFTGIGSPLHF.

Note on this clone: Other nucleotide sequences in the sample specify the same CDR3. This rearrangement joins TRBV2 to TRBJ1-3; 7 bases fit TRBD1. Germline CDR1 reads SNHLY; CDR2 reads FYNNEI. The CDR3 spans 16 residues. Losses at the gene ends were 4 bases for V and 1 base for J; bases not matched to a gene: 7. CDR3 region: CASSVEGADSGNTIYF. The CDR3 bases are TGTGCCAGCAGTGTGGAGGGGGCTGATTCTGGAAACACCATATATTTT. The whole variable domain, remainder taken from reference TRBV2 and TRBJ1-3, is EPEVTQTPSHQVTQMGQEVILRCVPISNHLYFYWYRQILGQKVEFLVSFYNNEISEKSEIFDDQFSVERPDGSNFTLKIRSTKLEDSAMYFCASSVEGADSGNTIYFGEGSWLTVV.

V gene TRBV12-3 or TRBV12-4 combines with J gene TRBJ1-5, with D unresolved. The CDR3 consists of 12 residues. The V end was cut by 4 bases, the J end by 5 bases, with 6 bases between. The CDR3 DNA is TGTGCCAGCAGTTCGGGTTATCAGCCCCAGCATTTT. Its translation: CASSSGYQPQHF.

The CDR3, as DNA: TGTGCCACCAGTGATTTTTTCCATACCGGTGAGCAGTTCTTC. This sequence encodes CATSDFFHTGEQFF. The genes are TRBV24-1 and TRBJ2-1; no clear D gene. Per germline, CDR1 KGHDR and CDR2 SFDVKD. The V gene lost 1 base and the J gene lost 9 bases, with 12 bases spanning the gap. The CDR3 spans 14 residues.

The J gene is TRBJ2-7, the V gene TRBV15; TRBD1 aligns across 10 bases. This CDR3 region has 15 residues. Germline V gene sequence: CDR1 LNHNV, CDR2 YYDKDF (reference sequence). V lost 0 bases, J lost 3 bases, and 2 bases stayed unmatched. CDR3 sequence (DNA): TGTGCCACCAGCAGAGAGACAGGGGGCTACTACGAGCAGTACTTC. The encoded protein is CATSRETGGYYEQYF.

This clone was found once. This rearrangement joins TRBV6-1 to TRBJ1-6; no firm D call. The V end was cut by 2 bases, the J end by 4 bases, with 3 bases between. The germline V gene has CDR1 MNHNS and CDR2 SASEGT. This CDR3 has 13 amino acids. The CDR3: CASSERYNSPLHF. The CDR3 DNA sequence: TGTGCCAGCAGTGAACGGTATAATTCACCCCTCCACTTT.

On this clone itself: This sample also contains other DNA sequences that code for the same CDR3. This CDR3 is CASGLGTGGREQYF. The CDR3 bases are TGTGCTAGTGGTTTAGGGACAGGGGGCCGCGAGCAGTACTTC. This chain links TRBV12-5 with TRBJ2-7, with TRBD1 matching over 12 bases. Germline CDR1 LGHNT, CDR2 FRNRAP. This CDR3 comprises 14 residues. V lost 3 bases, J lost 6 bases, and 3 bases stayed unmatched.

This clone was detected only once. The chain has TRBV4-1 and TRBJ2-7; TRBD1 agrees at 9 bases. Germline values: CDR1 MGHRA, CDR2 YSYEKL. The CDR3 has 17 amino acids. With V trimmed by 1 base and J by 0 bases, 7 bases remained unmatched. This CDR3 is CASSQGFGTGFSYEQYF. Here the CDR3 DNA reads TGCGCCAGCAGCCAAGGGTTTGGGACAGGGTTCTCCTACGAGCAGTACTTC.

This chain joins TRBV19 and TRBJ2-3; 14 bases fit TRBD2. Germline CDR1 LNHDA, CDR2 SQIVND (reference sequence). CDR3 length equals 15 residues. J gave up 4 bases and V 9 bases, and 6 bases lay outside the gene matches. The CDR3 nucleotides are TGTGCCAGCGGTAAGACTAGCGGGAGGGCAGATACGCAGTATTTT. Translation: CASGKTSGRADTQYF.

The V and J genes are TRBV11-2 and TRBJ1-2, with D tentatively TRBD1 (5 bases). Trimming took off 0 bases at V and 8 bases at J, with 10 bases between the two ends. The CDR3 length is 13 residues. Germline-derived CDR1 and CDR2 are SGHAT and FQNNGV. The CDR3: CASSLDRQYGYTF. The CDR3 DNA follows: TGTGCCAGCAGCTTAGACCGACAGTACGGCTACACCTTC.

The chain links TRBV11-3 to TRBJ1-1, with a tentative D call TRBD1 (6 bases). The V gene's germline CDR1 is SGHNT and CDR2 YENEEA. CDR3 length: 16 residues. Trimming shortened V by 5 bases and J by 1 base, and 17 bases separated the two germline ends. The CDR3, as DNA: TGTGCCAGCAGCCGTTTTACAGGGTTGGGGAACACTGAAGCTTTCTTT. It is translated as CASSRFTGLGNTEAFF.

This chain joins TRBV7-2 and TRBJ2-7, with D possibly matching TRBD2 (5 bases). Germline V gene lookup returns CDR1 SGHTA and CDR2 FQGNSA. V gave up 1 base and J gave up 2 bases, with 9 bases separating them. This CDR3 region has 14 residues. The CDR3 protein is CASSLEVGAYEQYF. CDR3 coding DNA: TGTGCCAGCAGCTTAGAAGTGGGAGCCTACGAGCAGTACTTC.

The chain carries TRBV5-1 and TRBJ2-3; 11 positions agree with TRBD2. The V gene end was trimmed by 4 bases and the J gene end by 2 bases; junction bases not matched to a gene: 3. The CDR3 has 15 amino acids. Germline CDR1 SGHRS, CDR2 YFSETQ. The CDR3 here is CASSLTSGDTDTQYF. Here the CDR3 DNA reads TGCGCCAGCAGCCTGACTAGCGGGGACACAGATACGCAGTATTTT.

This rearrangement joins TRBV11-2 to TRBJ1-6; 11 bases match TRBD1. The germline CDR1 and CDR2 sequences are SGHAT and FQNNGV. The CDR3 is 14 residues long. Germline trimming cut 5 bases from V and 10 bases from J; bases unmatched to any gene: 4. In nucleotides, the CDR3 is TGTGCCAGCAGCCGGACAGGGGGCTTGTCACCCCTCCACTTT. Protein product: CASSRTGGLSPLHF.

The chain couples TRBV2 to TRBJ2-1, with no clear D. The CDR3 extends over 13 amino acids. Per germline, CDR1 SNHLY and CDR2 FYNNEI. Trimming stripped 6 bases from V and 7 bases from J, with 13 bases between. The CDR3 sequence: CASRSPSENEQFF. The CDR3 DNA reads TGTGCCAGCAGAAGCCCCAGCGAGAATGAGCAGTTCTTC. The full variable domain, its missing parts supplied by reference TRBV2 and TRBJ2-1, is EPEVTQTPSHQVTQMGQEVILRCVPISNHLYFYWYRQILGQKVEFLVSFYNNEISEKSEIFDDQFSVERPDGSNFTLKIRSTKLEDSAMYFCASRSPSENEQFFGPGTRLTVL.

This clone was seen only once. The rearrangement links TRBV24-1 to TRBJ2-3, with 10 bases that match TRBD2. The germline gives CDR1 KGHDR, CDR2 SFDVKD. The CDR3 is made up of 15 amino acids. V was pared by 10 bases and J by 2 bases, with 8 bases of the junction left unmatched. The CDR3 protein is CATGGLAGVTDTQYF. The DNA of the CDR3 is TGTGCCACGGGTGGTCTAGCGGGGGTCACAGATACGCAGTATTTT.

This sequence joins TRBV15 and TRBJ1-1, with unresolved D. V was clipped by 0 bases and J by 5 bases, with 7 bases between them. Germline lookup yields CDR1 LNHNV and CDR2 YYDKDF (reference sequence). The CDR3 loop spans 13 amino acids. CDR3 in amino acids: CATSRESWTEAFF. The CDR3 bases are TGTGCCACCAGCAGAGAGAGTTGGACTGAAGCTTTCTTT.

This clone has just a few counts. This chain connects TRBV7-9 to TRBJ1-1; D not certain. This CDR3 spans 14 amino acids. The V and J ends lost 2 bases and 1 base respectively, with 8 bases between them. Germline V gene lookup returns CDR1 SEHNR and CDR2 FQNEAQ (reference sequence). Written as DNA, the CDR3 is TGTGCCAGCAGCTTACTCGGAGGGAACACTGAAGCTTTCTTT. It codes for CASSLLGGNTEAFF.

The V call is TRBV5-4, the J call TRBJ2-3, with D tentatively TRBD2 (7 bases). The CDR3 has 13 residues. Germline CDR1 reads SGHNT; CDR2 reads YYREEE (reference sequence). V was pared by 0 bases and J by 15 bases, with 17 bases between. The CDR3 loop reads CASSLDAGALGYF. The CDR3 DNA reads as TGTGCCAGCAGCTTGGATGCGGGGGCCCTGGGATATTTT.

V is TRBV13 and J is TRBJ2-3; 8 nucleotides agree with TRBD2. J gave up 0 bases and V 2 bases, and 10 bases lay outside the gene matches. The CDR3 is 18 amino acids. Germline V gene lookup returns CDR1 PRHDT and CDR2 FYEKMQ (reference sequence). CDR3 sequence (DNA): TGTGCCAGCAGCTTATGGGGTCGCAGCGGGGGTAGCACAGATACGCAGTATTTT. This translates into CASSLWGRSGGSTDTQYF.

This rearrangement joins TRBV28 to TRBJ2-7, with 7 bases that match TRBD1. The V segment lost 7 bases and the J segment 0 bases; nucleotides outside the gene matches: 9. Per the germline V gene, CDR1 is MDHEN and CDR2 is SYDVKM. The CDR3 is 15 residues long. The CDR3 loop is CASTTGAASSYEQYF. DNA for the CDR3: TGTGCCAGCACAACAGGGGCCGCGAGCTCCTACGAGCAGTACTTC.

The sample holds one count of this clone. V is TRBV13 and J is TRBJ2-1; a weak D match, TRBD1 (7 bases). Trimming removed 2 bases from V and 0 bases from J, with 20 bases in between. From germline, CDR1 is PRHDT and CDR2 FYEKMQ (reference sequence). The CDR3 covers 19 residues. In nucleotides, the CDR3 is TGTGCCAGCAGCTTAAAGGGGGCCGGGAGCGCCTTCTCCTACAATGAGCAGTTCTTC. Its protein is CASSLKGAGSAFSYNEQFF.